The TCR beta chain described here comes from a study of control samples from healthy donors and cancer patients. This table comes from immunoSEQ multiplex PCR, and its TCRdb copy is limited to in-frame clones, with some not included. The sample has about 51,000 clones; about 88% are singletons. This clone was counted once. The V segment lost 7 bases and the J segment 3 bases; nucleotides outside the gene matches: 5. The germline V gene has CDR1 LNHDA and CDR2 SQIVND (reference sequence). The CDR3 has 15 amino acids. The rearrangement links TRBV19 to TRBJ1-4; 10 bases agree with TRBD1. The sequence was collected from a man aged 45-65 years with head and neck cancer. Sequences were obtained from PBMCs. For the CDR3, the DNA is TGTGCCAGTAACCCGACAGGGGGCCCTAATGAAAAACTGTTTTTT. This codes for CASNPTGGPNEKLFF.